This T cell receptor (beta chain) was sequenced for a study of cytomegalovirus exposure and HLA in healthy donors. Overall study findings and caveats: Later work associated roughly 17,000 TCR beta sequences with HLA alleles at 0.05 false discovery rate. It was assumed in the presence/absence analyses that sequencing depth was roughly uniform across donors. Most CMV-associated TCR beta chains appeared HLA-restricted in a later analysis.

60 Vbeta and 13 Jbeta primers were used in PCR. TCRdb's table, derived via immunoSEQ multiplex PCR, lists solely in-frame clones and lacks some. Found here are over 45,000 clones; the top ten clones hold approximately 2.1%. V was clipped by 6 bases and J by 2 bases, with 10 bases between them. The germline CDR1 and CDR2 sequences are MNHEY and SMNVEV (reference sequence). This CDR3 has 13 amino acids. With regard to this clone: The antigen remains unidentified.

The sample taken for sequencing was PBMCs. The TCR was taken from a woman in her forties in good health and CMV-seronegative. This rearrangement joins TRBV27 to TRBJ1-1; D gene unclear. The CDR3, as DNA: TGTGCCAGCAGAAATGACTTAAACACTGAAGCTTTCTTT. It is translated as CASRNDLNTEAFF.